A single sample gave rise to the 23 T cell receptor beta chains below, sequenced in a study of blood T cell repertoires in COVID-19 (dated by TCRdb to between 2020 and 2021). The library was generated by the immunoSEQ multiplex PCR assay. The table was pulled from immuneACCESS by TCRdb, which kept in-frame rearrangements only. Such tables lose some clones; where checked, under half of the loss comes from unresolved V genes, and the rest has no known cause. In this sample the table shows about 160,000 clones, roughly four fifths of which occur a single time. The top ten hold under 15% of the sample. Sequenced: peripheral blood. Receptor source: a man aged 65-85 years who had recovered from COVID-19.

The rearrangement uses TRBV30 and TRBJ1-1; TRBD1 is a possible D gene (5 bases). V lost 2 bases and J 3 bases, leaving 16 bases between the germline ends. The CDR3 is 15 amino acids. Germline CDR1 is GTSNPN and CDR2 is SVGIG (reference sequence). Written as DNA, the CDR3 is TGTGCCTGGAGTCTTATTTCCAGGGAGGACACTGAAGCTTTCTTT. This translates into CAWSLISREDTEAFF.

The genes are TRBV11-3 and TRBJ2-2; 9 bases fit TRBD1. V gave up 5 bases and J gave up 7 bases; unmatched junction bases: 5. This CDR3 has 14 residues. CDR1 and CDR2 from the germline V gene are SGHNT and YENEEA. CDR3: CASSPDRGDGELFF. The DNA of the CDR3 is TGTGCCAGCAGCCCGGACAGGGGAGACGGGGAGCTGTTTTTT.

This chain links TRBV18 with TRBJ1-6; no reliable D call. V was cut by 1 base and J by 0 bases, with 4 bases left in between. The CDR3 extends over 15 amino acids. Germline CDR1 KGHSH, CDR2 LQKENI. CDR3 sequence (DNA): TGTGCCAGCTCACCACAATACTCCTATAATTCACCCCTCCACTTT. This gives the protein CASSPQYSYNSPLHF.

The chain links TRBV28 to TRBJ2-5; 8 bases are a match to TRBD2. The V segment lost 5 bases and the J segment 4 bases; nucleotides outside the gene matches: 9. Germline CDR1 and CDR2: MDHEN and SYDVKM. The CDR3 spans 15 residues. The CDR3 loop reads CASSKSGRTRETQYF. CDR3 nucleotide sequence: TGTGCCAGCAGTAAAAGCGGGAGAACCCGAGAGACCCAGTACTTC. Together with reference TRBV28 and TRBJ2-5, the CDR3 gives the full variable domain: DVKVTQSSRYLVKRTGEKVFLECVQDMDHENMFWYRQDPGLGLRLIYFSYDVKMKEKGDIPEGYSVSREKKERFSLILESASTNQTSMYLCASSKSGRTRETQYFGPGTRLLVL.

This clone was found once. V and J are TRBV7-8 and TRBJ2-1, with a tentative D call TRBD2 (5 bases). V was cut by 1 base and J by 0 bases, with 13 bases left in between. Per germline, CDR1 SGHVS and CDR2 FQNEAQ. CDR3 size: 17 residues. This CDR3 reads CASSLVNGGFSYNEQFF. Written as DNA, the CDR3 is TGTGCCAGCAGCTTAGTGAATGGCGGGTTCTCCTACAATGAGCAGTTCTTC.

The chain has TRBV20-1 and TRBJ2-2; 7 bases are shared with TRBD1. Looked up from germline, CDR1 is DFQATT and CDR2 is SNEGSKA (reference sequence). J gave up 4 bases and V 3 bases, and 11 bases lay outside the gene matches. The CDR3 length is 16 residues. CDR3 loop: CSASPGQPFSTGELFF. In nucleotides, the CDR3 is TGCAGTGCTAGTCCGGGACAGCCTTTCTCCACCGGGGAGCTGTTTTTT.

V is TRBV2 and J is TRBJ1-4; TRBD1 matches at 7 bases. Germline trimming cut 8 bases from V and 1 base from J; bases unmatched to any gene: 7. The germline V gene has CDR1 SNHLY and CDR2 FYNNEI. This CDR3 is built from 15 residues. The chain's CDR3 is CASSRTGVTNEKLFF. The CDR3 DNA follows: TGTGCCAGCTCCCGAACAGGGGTAACTAATGAAAAACTGTTTTTT. The full variable domain, with the rest looked up from reference TRBV2 and TRBJ1-4, is EPEVTQTPSHQVTQMGQEVILRCVPISNHLYFYWYRQILGQKVEFLVSFYNNEISEKSEIFDDQFSVERPDGSNFTLKIRSTKLEDSAMYFCASSRTGVTNEKLFFGSGTQLSVL.

The V gene is TRBV29-1, the J gene TRBJ2-3; 14 positions match TRBD2. CDR1 and CDR2 from the germline V gene are SQVTM and ANQGSEA. V was pared by 4 bases and J by 6 bases, with 9 bases of the junction left unmatched. The CDR3 covers 16 residues. The chain's CDR3 is CSVGTSGRRMGDTQYF. In nucleotides, the CDR3 is TGCAGCGTTGGGACTAGCGGGAGGCGGATGGGGGATACGCAGTATTTT.

This clone was observed a few times. The V call is TRBV19, the J call TRBJ1-2, with TRBD1 matching 7 bases. The length of the CDR3 is 14 residues. The J segment lost 2 bases and the V segment lost 9 bases, leaving 9 bases of the junction unmatched. Germline lookup yields CDR1 LNHDA and CDR2 SQIVND (reference sequence). CDR3 DNA: TGTGCCAGCGCACCGGGCAGGGGGAACTATGGCTACACCTTC. This codes for CASAPGRGNYGYTF.

The chain recombines TRBV6-5 with TRBJ2-3, with 8 bases lining up with TRBD1. This CDR3 has 14 residues. The germline CDR1 and CDR2 sequences are MNHEY and SVGAGI. With 3 bases clipped from V and 4 bases from J, the junction kept 3 bases outside the gene matches. The CDR3 loop reads CASSYDRGADTQYF. CDR3 DNA: TGTGCCAGCAGTTATGACAGGGGCGCAGATACGCAGTATTTT.

The chain carries TRBV7-9 and TRBJ1-4, with TRBD1 matching 7 bases. Losses at the gene ends were 5 bases for V and 8 bases for J; bases not matched to a gene: 11. The CDR3 is 15 amino acids. The germline gives CDR1 SEHNR, CDR2 FQNEAQ (reference sequence). CDR3 in amino acids: CASSPWDSGEEKLFF. DNA for the CDR3: TGTGCCAGCAGCCCCTGGGACAGTGGGGAGGAAAAACTGTTTTTT.

This clone was seen only once. This chain uses TRBV27 with TRBJ2-1, with 7 bases aligning to TRBD1. The V gene end was trimmed by 6 bases and the J gene end by 7 bases; junction bases not matched to a gene: 15. Germline loops: CDR1 MNHEY, CDR2 SMNVEV (reference sequence). The CDR3 length is 16 residues. The CDR3 sequence: CASRRDGDSPENEQFF. CDR3 DNA sequence: TGTGCCAGCAGGAGGGACGGGGACAGTCCTGAAAATGAGCAGTTCTTC.

The chain uses TRBV7-9 and TRBJ2-3, with 8 bases lining up with TRBD2. The CDR3 has 15 residues. In germline, CDR1 is SEHNR, CDR2 FQNEAQ (reference sequence). J lost 3 bases, V lost 5 bases, and 7 bases had no gene match. The DNA of the CDR3 is TGTGCCAGCAGCATGGGACTAGGCTGGACAGATACGCAGTATTTT. Its protein is CASSMGLGWTDTQYF.

This clone was recorded only once. This chain connects TRBV5-6 to TRBJ2-2; 7 positions match TRBD2. The CDR3 is made up of 15 amino acids. CDR1 SGHDT and CDR2 YYEEEE come from the germline V gene. V shed 2 bases and J 6 bases; nucleotides not matched to a gene: 7. The DNA of the CDR3 is TGTGCCAGCAGCTTCGGGGCGGGAGTACCCGGGGAGCTGTTTTTT. This translates into CASSFGAGVPGELFF. Full variable domain (rest looked up from reference TRBV5-6 and TRBJ2-2): DAGVTQSPTHLIKTRGQQVTLRCSPKSGHDTVSWYQQALGQGPQFIFQYYEEEERQRGNFPDRFSGHQFPNYSSELNVNALLLGDSALYLCASSFGAGVPGELFFGEGSRLTVL.

CDR3 protein: CASSPRQGAREAFF. The CDR3 DNA is TGTGCCAGCAGCCCCCGACAGGGGGCCAGGGAAGCTTTCTTT. The chain carries TRBV7-9 and TRBJ1-1, with 10 bases lining up with TRBD1. The CDR3 length is 14 residues. Per germline, CDR1 SEHNR and CDR2 FQNEAQ (reference sequence). V lost 5 bases and J lost 8; bases outside the gene matches: 8. The complete variable domain, with remaining parts taken from reference TRBV7-9 and TRBJ1-1, reads DTGVSQNPRHKITKRGQNVTFRCDPISEHNRLYWYRQTLGQGPEFLTYFQNEAQLEKSRLLSDRFSAERPKGSFSTLEIQRTEQGDSAMYLCASSPRQGAREAFFGQGTRLTVV.

This chain connects TRBV5-1 to TRBJ2-7; TRBD2 agrees at 10 bases. The CDR3 totals 15 residues. The germline V gene encodes CDR1 SGHRS and CDR2 YFSETQ. Trimming at V came to 3 bases and at J to 2 bases, leaving 5 bases not matched to a gene. DNA of the CDR3: TGCGCCAGCAGCTCGGGAGCGGGAGGGACCTACGAGCAGTACTTC. The encoded protein is CASSSGAGGTYEQYF.

The chain has TRBV28 and TRBJ1-5; possible D gene TRBD1, 6 bases. This CDR3 contains 14 residues. Germline V gene lookup returns CDR1 MDHEN and CDR2 SYDVKM. The V end lost 6 bases, the J end lost 4 bases, and 13 bases lay between the germline ends. The CDR3 DNA follows: TGTGCCAGCAGGGTGGGGGGGCTAAATCAGCCCCAGCATTTT. Its protein product is CASRVGGLNQPQHF.

The chain employs TRBV2 and TRBJ2-3; the match to TRBD1 covers 7 bases. Germline loops: CDR1 SNHLY, CDR2 FYNNEI. The CDR3 has 18 amino acids. The trim removed 5 bases at V and 2 bases at J, leaving 16 bases unmatched. In nucleotides, the CDR3 is TGTGCCAGCAGTACCCTGGGACAGTCCAAGACTTCCACAGATACGCAGTATTTT. Translation: CASSTLGQSKTSTDTQYF.

In its sample, this clone was seen a few times. The rearrangement links TRBV2 to TRBJ1-6; possible D gene TRBD1, 5 bases. There are 16 residues in the CDR3. CDR1 is SNHLY, CDR2 FYNNEI, per germline. V was shortened by 1 base and J by 7 bases, with 14 bases between the two germline ends. CDR3 loop: CASSEGLGAANSPLHF. The CDR3 DNA reads TGTGCCAGCAGTGAAGGTCTAGGGGCCGCCAATTCACCCCTCCACTTT.

The rearrangement links TRBV9 to TRBJ2-5, with 7 bases lining up with TRBD2. CDR3 size: 14 residues. With V trimmed by 3 bases and J by 1 base, 3 bases remained unmatched. The V gene's germline CDR1 is SGDLS and CDR2 YYNGEE. Here the CDR3 reads CASSALAAQETQYF. CDR3 in DNA: TGTGCCAGCAGCGCGCTAGCGGCCCAAGAGACCCAGTACTTC.

The V and J genes are TRBV28 and TRBJ2-3, with 12 positions matching TRBD2. This CDR3 spans 16 amino acids. The germline CDR1 and CDR2 sequences are MDHEN and SYDVKM. J lost 4 bases, V lost 6 bases, and 8 bases had no gene match. The CDR3 DNA is TGTGCCAGCAGACGGACTAGCGGGATGAGTGCAGATACGCAGTATTTT. Translation gives CASRRTSGMSADTQYF.

This chain uses TRBV11-3 with TRBJ2-1; 7 nucleotides match TRBD2. V lost 2 bases to trimming and J lost 0 bases; unmatched junction nucleotides: 4. Germline loops: CDR1 SGHNT, CDR2 YENEEA. The CDR3 runs to 16 residues. Here the CDR3 reads CASSLRTGGSYNEQFF. The CDR3 region has the DNA TGTGCCAGCAGCTTAAGGACGGGAGGCTCCTACAATGAGCAGTTCTTC.

The CDR3 region has the DNA TGTGCCAGCAGTGACCGACTACCTTACCAAGAGACCCAGTACTTC. Translating it yields CASSDRLPYQETQYF. The chain recombines TRBV2 with TRBJ2-5; D is possibly TRBD2 (5 bases). Trimming removed 3 bases from V and 0 bases from J, with 11 bases in between. The CDR3 runs to 15 residues. Looked up from germline, CDR1 is SNHLY and CDR2 is FYNNEI.